This is a list of T cell receptor beta chains from one sample in a study of OX40 agonist ivuxolimab in advanced cancers. The method was immunoSEQ multiplex PCR; TCRdb's version includes in-frame clones alone and lacks a portion of them. The repertoire holds roughly 72,000 clones, roughly 87% seen once, with more than 9.5% in the top ten. Here the sequenced sample was CD4+ or CD8+ T cells sorted from blood, taken in a trial of the OX40 agonist ivuxolimab. Every receptor here comes from an adult with an advanced solid tumor such as melanoma, head and neck, liver or kidney cancer. The CDR3 runs from the conserved cysteine through the conserved F or W.

V	J	CDR3
TRBV5-1	TRBJ2-2	CASIGGPNTGELFF
TRBV5-1	TRBJ1-2	CASSLDGQRGGYTF
TRBV28	TRBJ2-1	CASSLWDLGVSSYNEQFF
TRBV6-5	TRBJ2-7	CASSYSPGIPYEQYF
TRBV7-2	TRBJ2-2	CASSLWAGTEAGELFF
TRBV29-1	TRBJ1-1	CSVEGGRGGTEAFF
TRBV7-9	TRBJ2-1	CASSLAESNPRNNEQFF
TRBV19	TRBJ1-5	CATQGRGQPQHF
TRBV6-1	TRBJ2-3	CASSEGHRTPTDTQYF
TRBV5-8	TRBJ2-5	CASSFYDGAQYF
TRBV4-2	TRBJ2-7	CASSPTGGKVYEQYF
TRBV6-6	TRBJ1-5	CASSWGHQPQHF
TRBV25-1	TRBJ2-2	CASSARLVTGELFF
TRBV15	TRBJ1-2	CATSRDLIPYGYTF
TRBV7-8	TRBJ1-5	CASSLGYPGVSNQPQHF
TRBV11-2	TRBJ2-7	CASSLASFVQRRGFYEQYF
TRBV6-6	TRBJ2-7	CASSFGQDEQYF
TRBV28	TRBJ1-2	CASRTPGVNYGYTF
TRBV10-3	TRBJ2-1	CAISGGGERFF
TRBV5-6	TRBJ2-4	CASSLPGVLAKNIQYF
TRBV7-7	TRBJ2-7	CASSPGQGAIYEQYF
TRBV27	TRBJ2-3	CASSPTGGGFVDTQYF
TRBV11-1	TRBJ2-1	CASSLGWQGSYNEQFF
TRBV28	TRBJ2-3	CASRFTSGRVYTQYF
TRBV5-1	TRBJ2-7	CASSLAGSYEQYF
TRBV2	TRBJ1-2	CASREDRARHYGYTF
TRBV18	TRBJ1-1	CASSEQGNTEAFF
TRBV11-3	TRBJ2-1	CASSPDRLNEQFF
TRBV28	TRBJ1-1	CASSLVLGRENTEAFF